The 10 T cell receptor beta chains reported below all come from one sample, sequenced in a study of T cell changes during pregnancy in multiple sclerosis. Profiled with immunoSEQ multiplex PCR; TCRdb holds only in-frame clones, not every one. The sample has 70,000 to 95,000 clones; around 93% are singletons. The source material was peripheral blood, sampled in the second trimester of pregnancy. These receptors originate from a female donor with multiple sclerosis, enrolled in a pregnancy study.

This chain uses TRBV6-1 with TRBJ2-1; 10 bases align to TRBD2. V dropped 7 bases and J dropped 6; count of bases not matched to a gene: 6. The germline V gene has CDR1 MNHNS and CDR2 SASEGT. The CDR3 contains 14 residues. In DNA, the CDR3 is TGTGCCAGCACTCCCTGGACTAGCGGCAATGAGCAGTTCTTC. Protein product: CASTPWTSGNEQFF.

V is TRBV28 and J is TRBJ2-5; 14 bases match TRBD2. Germline CDR1 reads MDHEN; CDR2 reads SYDVKM. This CDR3 has 14 residues. With 6 bases clipped from V and 14 bases from J, the junction kept 11 bases outside the gene matches. The CDR3 DNA sequence: TGTGCCAGCAGCCTGGGACTAGCGGGGGCCCTCGATTACTTC. It yields the protein CASSLGLAGALDYF.

The chain links TRBV2 to TRBJ2-1; 10 bases match TRBD2. Trimming cost V 8 bases and J 4 bases; bases outside gene matches: 11. This CDR3 region has 16 residues. CDR1 and CDR2 (germline): SNHLY, FYNNEI. This CDR3 is CASSSGGSSLYNEQFF. The CDR3 DNA reads TGTGCCAGCTCTAGCGGGGGATCATCCTTATACAATGAGCAGTTCTTC.

The rearrangement links TRBV27 to TRBJ2-3; no clear D gene. The germline CDR1 and CDR2 sequences are MNHEY and SMNVEV (reference sequence). The germline V and J ends were trimmed by 8 bases and 2 bases, with 11 bases remaining between them. The CDR3 is made up of 13 amino acids. As DNA, the CDR3 is TGTGCCAGCCGGGTAGAGTACACAGATACGCAGTATTTT. This codes for CASRVEYTDTQYF.

The rearrangement joins TRBV11-2 to TRBJ1-2; D possibly corresponds to TRBD1 (5 bases). V shed 4 bases and J shed 8 bases, with 11 bases lying between them. Germline V lookup: CDR1 SGHAT, CDR2 FQNNGV. The CDR3 covers 12 residues. As DNA, the CDR3 is TGTGCCAGCAGCTCAGGGTTACAGGGCTACACCTTC. Its translation is CASSSGLQGYTF. The whole variable domain, remainder taken from reference TRBV11-2 and TRBJ1-2, is EAGVAQSPRYKIIEKRQSVAFWCNPISGHATLYWYQQILGQGPKLLIQFQNNGVVDDSQLPKDRFSAERLKGVDSTLKIQPAKLEDSAVYLCASSSGLQGYTFGSGTRLTVV.

The sample holds one count of this clone. This sequence joins TRBV6-4 and TRBJ2-3; D unresolved. CDR3 length equals 13 residues. V lost 4 bases, J lost 3 bases, and 8 bases lay in between. Germline loops: CDR1 MRHNA, CDR2 SNTAGT. CDR3 nucleotide sequence: TGTGCCAGCAGTGGCGCTGAGACAGATACGCAGTATTTT. Translated: CASSGAETDTQYF.

V and J are TRBV4-2 and TRBJ2-1; TRBD2 is a possible D gene (6 bases). This CDR3 region has 17 residues. CDR1 and CDR2 (germline): LGHNA, YNFKEQ. V was pared by 0 bases and J by 0 bases, with 12 bases between. The DNA of the CDR3 is TGTGCCAGCAGCCAAGAGGAGGGACCGAGCTCCTACAATGAGCAGTTCTTC. This gives the protein CASSQEEGPSSYNEQFF.

V is TRBV11-2 and J is TRBJ1-1; 7 bases match TRBD1. Trimming removed 4 bases from V and 1 base from J; junction bases left unmatched: 6. The CDR3 sequence is 15 residues long. Germline V lookup: CDR1 SGHAT, CDR2 FQNNGV. The CDR3 nucleotides read TGTGCCAGCAGCTCGTACAGGGGCCAGAACACTGAAGCTTTCTTT. It is translated as CASSSYRGQNTEAFF.

This chain connects TRBV27 to TRBJ1-1; D not certain. V was cut by 5 bases and J by 1 base, with 8 bases left in between. This CDR3 has 13 residues. The V gene's germline CDR1 is MNHEY and CDR2 SMNVEV (reference sequence). The CDR3 reads CASSITPNTEAFF. CDR3 nucleotides: TGTGCCAGCAGTATTACACCGAACACTGAAGCTTTCTTT.

This chain joins TRBV18 and TRBJ1-5, with a weak D call TRBD1 (6 bases). The length of the CDR3 is 14 residues. Germline V gene sequence: CDR1 KGHSH, CDR2 LQKENI. V was pared by 6 bases and J by 6 bases, with 15 bases between. The chain's CDR3 is CASSPDRNPQPQHF. CDR3 bases: TGTGCCAGCTCTCCCGACAGGAATCCTCAGCCCCAGCATTTT.